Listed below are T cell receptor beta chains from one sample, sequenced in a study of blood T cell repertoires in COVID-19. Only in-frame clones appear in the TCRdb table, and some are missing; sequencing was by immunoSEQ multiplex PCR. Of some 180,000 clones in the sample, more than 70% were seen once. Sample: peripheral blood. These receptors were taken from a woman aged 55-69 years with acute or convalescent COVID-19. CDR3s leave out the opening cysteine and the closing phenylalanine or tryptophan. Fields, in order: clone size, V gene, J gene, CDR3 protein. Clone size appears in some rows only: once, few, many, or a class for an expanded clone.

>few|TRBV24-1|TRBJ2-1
ATSDRTVLDEQF
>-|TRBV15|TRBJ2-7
ATSGPGDYEQY
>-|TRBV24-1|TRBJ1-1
ATASTGSNTEAF
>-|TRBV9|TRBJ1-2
ASSPFQGLNYGYT
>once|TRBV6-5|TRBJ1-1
ASSYLNRNTEAF
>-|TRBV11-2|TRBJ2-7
ASSLDRGPSHEQY
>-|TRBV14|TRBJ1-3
ASSLIMTNSGNTIY
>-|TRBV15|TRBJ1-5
ATSRAGAANQPQH
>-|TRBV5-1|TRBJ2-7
ASSLEPTGTEQY
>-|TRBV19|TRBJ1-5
ASSPNRGGGQPQH
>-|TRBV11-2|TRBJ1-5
ASSLGQQFGQPQH
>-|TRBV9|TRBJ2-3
ASSVTSGGADTQY
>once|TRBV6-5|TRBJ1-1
ASSRREKAF
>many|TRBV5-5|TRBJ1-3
ASSLVARGSTIY
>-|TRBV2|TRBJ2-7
ASSTSGTGNYEQY
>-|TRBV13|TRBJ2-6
ASSPRASGYSGANVLT
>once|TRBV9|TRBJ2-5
ASSPRGPGGETQY
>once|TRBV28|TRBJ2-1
ASSSMGGRGYNEQF
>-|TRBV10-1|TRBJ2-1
ASTASGTGEQF
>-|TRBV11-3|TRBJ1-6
ASSLAGGTPNSPLH
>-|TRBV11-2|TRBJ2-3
ASTPFPKGVRTDTQY
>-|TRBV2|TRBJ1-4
ASRMQVWEKLF
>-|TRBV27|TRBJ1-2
ATRSGARGGGYT
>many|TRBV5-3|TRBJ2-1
ARSLELFRVIGHEQF
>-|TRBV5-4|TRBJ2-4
ASSLGQGRDIQY
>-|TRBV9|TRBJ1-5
ASSGGQGNQPQH
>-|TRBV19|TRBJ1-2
ATDMTGSYGYT